The 3 T cell receptor beta chains given below trace back to one sample, sequenced in a study of blood T cell repertoires in COVID-19. Sequencing was performed with immunoSEQ multiplex PCR; in TCRdb, only in-frame clones are kept and a portion is missing. The data contain roughly 330,000 clones, 87% of them singletons. The specimen was PBMCs or T cells enriched from blood (not recorded which). All receptors come from a woman aged 25 to 39 who had recovered from COVID-19.

V usage is TRBV27 and J usage is TRBJ2-7, with 7 bases aligning to TRBD2. CDR3 length equals 15 residues. Germline V gene lookup returns CDR1 MNHEY and CDR2 SMNVEV (reference sequence). The V gene end was trimmed by 2 bases and the J gene end by 2 bases; junction bases not matched to a gene: 6. The CDR3 nucleotides are TGTGCCAGCAGTTTAGGAGCGGGGCCACCCTACGAGCAGTACTTC. It translates to CASSLGAGPPYEQYF.

V usage is TRBV7-3 and J usage is TRBJ2-1; 12 nucleotides line up with TRBD2. V shed 1 base, J shed 7 bases, and the junction held 2 bases outside the gene matches. Germline-derived CDR1 and CDR2 are SGHTA and FQGTGA. CDR3 length: 15 amino acids. CDR3 loop: CASSLMTSGGNEQFF. The CDR3 nucleotides are TGTGCCAGCAGCTTAATGACTAGCGGGGGAAATGAGCAGTTCTTC.

This sequence joins TRBV15 and TRBJ1-1, with TRBD1 matching over 10 bases. CDR1 and CDR2 from the germline V gene are LNHNV and YYDKDF (reference sequence). CDR3 length: 14 amino acids. V lost 6 bases and J lost 8; bases outside the gene matches: 9. This CDR3 reads CATRKTGGRQEAFF. In DNA, the CDR3 is TGTGCCACCAGGAAGACAGGGGGCCGTCAGGAAGCTTTCTTT. The whole variable domain, filled in from reference TRBV15 and TRBJ1-1, reads DAMVIQNPRYQVTQFGKPVTLSCSQTLNHNVMYWYQQKSSQAPKLLFHYYDKDFNNEADTPDNFQSRRPNTSFCFLDIRSPGLGDTAMYLCATRKTGGRQEAFFGQGTRLTVV.